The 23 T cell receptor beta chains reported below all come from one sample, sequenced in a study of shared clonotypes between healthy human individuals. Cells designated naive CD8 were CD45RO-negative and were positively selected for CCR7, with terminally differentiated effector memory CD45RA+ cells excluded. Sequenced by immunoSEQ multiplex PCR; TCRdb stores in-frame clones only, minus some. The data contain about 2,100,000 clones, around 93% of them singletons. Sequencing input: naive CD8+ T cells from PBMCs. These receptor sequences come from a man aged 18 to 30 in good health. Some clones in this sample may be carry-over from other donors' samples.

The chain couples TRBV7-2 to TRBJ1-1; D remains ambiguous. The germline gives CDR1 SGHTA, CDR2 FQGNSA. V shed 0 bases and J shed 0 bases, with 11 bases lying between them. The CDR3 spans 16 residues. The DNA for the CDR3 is TGTGCCAGCAGCTTAGCGATCCATTTTATGAACACTGAAGCTTTCTTT. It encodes CASSLAIHFMNTEAFF.

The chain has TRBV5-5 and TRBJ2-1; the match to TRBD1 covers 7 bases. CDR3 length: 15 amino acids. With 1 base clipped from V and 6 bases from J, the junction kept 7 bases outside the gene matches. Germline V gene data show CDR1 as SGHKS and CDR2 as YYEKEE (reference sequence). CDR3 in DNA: TGTGCCAGCAGCTTGAAAAGGGGGCCTGTCAATGAGCAGTTCTTC. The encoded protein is CASSLKRGPVNEQFF.

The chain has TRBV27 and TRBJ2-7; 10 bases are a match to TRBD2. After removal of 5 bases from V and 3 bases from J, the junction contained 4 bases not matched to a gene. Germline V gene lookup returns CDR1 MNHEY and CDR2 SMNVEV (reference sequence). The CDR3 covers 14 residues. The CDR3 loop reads CASSDPSGSYEQYF. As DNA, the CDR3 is TGTGCCAGCAGTGACCCTAGCGGGAGCTACGAGCAGTACTTC.

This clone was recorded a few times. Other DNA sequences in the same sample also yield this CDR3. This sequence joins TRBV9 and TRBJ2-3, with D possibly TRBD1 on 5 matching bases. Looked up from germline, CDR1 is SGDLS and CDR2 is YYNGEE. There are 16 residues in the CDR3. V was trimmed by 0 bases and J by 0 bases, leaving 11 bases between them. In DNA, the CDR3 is TGTGCCAGCAGCGTAGGGGGCGGAACCAGCACAGATACGCAGTATTTT. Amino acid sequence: CASSVGGGTSTDTQYF.

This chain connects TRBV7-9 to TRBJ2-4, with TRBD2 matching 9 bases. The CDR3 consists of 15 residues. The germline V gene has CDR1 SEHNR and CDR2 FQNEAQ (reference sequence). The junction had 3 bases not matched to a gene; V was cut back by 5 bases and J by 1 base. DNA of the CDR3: TGTGCCAGCAGCGGGACTAGCCCGGCCAAAAACATTCAGTACTTC. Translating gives CASSGTSPAKNIQYF. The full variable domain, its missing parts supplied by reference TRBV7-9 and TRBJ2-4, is DTGVSQNPRHKITKRGQNVTFRCDPISEHNRLYWYRQTLGQGPEFLTYFQNEAQLEKSRLLSDRFSAERPKGSFSTLEIQRTEQGDSAMYLCASSGTSPAKNIQYFGAGTRLSVL.

The CDR3 is CASRAGWVNTEAFF. CDR3 nucleotides: TGCGCCAGCAGAGCTGGGTGGGTGAACACTGAAGCTTTCTTT. The V and J genes are TRBV5-1 and TRBJ1-1; D gene unclear. Deletions cut 5 bases from V and 0 bases from J, with 11 bases between. The CDR3 contains 14 residues. Germline loops: CDR1 SGHRS, CDR2 YFSETQ. The full variable domain, in which reference TRBV5-1 and TRBJ1-1 provide the parts outside the CDR3, is KAGVTQTPRYLIKTRGQQVTLSCSPISGHRSVSWYQQTPGQGLQFLFEYFSETQRNKGNFPGRFSGRQFSNSRSEMNVSTLELGDSALYLCASRAGWVNTEAFFGQGTRLTVV.

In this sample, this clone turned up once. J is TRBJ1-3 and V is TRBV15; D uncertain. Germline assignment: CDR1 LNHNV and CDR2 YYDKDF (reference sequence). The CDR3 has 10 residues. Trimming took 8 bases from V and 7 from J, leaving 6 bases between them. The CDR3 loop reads CATPTNTIYF. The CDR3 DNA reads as TGTGCCACCCCGACCAACACCATATATTTT.

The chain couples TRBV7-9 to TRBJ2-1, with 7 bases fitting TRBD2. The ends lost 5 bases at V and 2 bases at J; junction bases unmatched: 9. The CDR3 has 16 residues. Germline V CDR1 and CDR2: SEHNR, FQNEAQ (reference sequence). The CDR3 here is CASSPRTRGPYNEQFF. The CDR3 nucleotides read TGTGCCAGCAGCCCGAGGACTAGGGGCCCCTACAATGAGCAGTTCTTC.

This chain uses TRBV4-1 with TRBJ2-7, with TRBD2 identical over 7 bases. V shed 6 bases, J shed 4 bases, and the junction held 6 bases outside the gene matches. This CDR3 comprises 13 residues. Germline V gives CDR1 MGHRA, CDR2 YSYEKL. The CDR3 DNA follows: TGCGCCAGCAGTTACGGGAGGTTATACGAGCAGTACTTC. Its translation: CASSYGRLYEQYF.

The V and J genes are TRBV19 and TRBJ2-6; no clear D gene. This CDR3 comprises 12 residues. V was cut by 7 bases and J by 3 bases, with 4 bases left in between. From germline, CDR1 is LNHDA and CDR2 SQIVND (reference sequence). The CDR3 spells CASTIGANVLTF. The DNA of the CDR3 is TGTGCCAGTACAATTGGGGCCAACGTCCTGACTTTC.

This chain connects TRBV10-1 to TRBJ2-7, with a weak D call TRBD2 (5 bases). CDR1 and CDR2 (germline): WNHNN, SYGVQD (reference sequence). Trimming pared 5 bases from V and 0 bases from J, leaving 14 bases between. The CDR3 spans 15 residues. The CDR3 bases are TGCGCCAGCAGTCCCGGGGTACGTAGCTCCTACGAGCAGTACTTC. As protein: CASSPGVRSSYEQYF.

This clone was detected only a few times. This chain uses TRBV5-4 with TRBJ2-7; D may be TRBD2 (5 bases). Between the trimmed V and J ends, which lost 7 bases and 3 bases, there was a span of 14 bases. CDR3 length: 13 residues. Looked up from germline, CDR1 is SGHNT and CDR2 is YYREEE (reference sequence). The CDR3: CASRPDGGYEQYF. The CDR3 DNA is TGTGCCAGCCGCCCGGACGGAGGCTACGAGCAGTACTTC. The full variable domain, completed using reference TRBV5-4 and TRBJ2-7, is ETGVTQSPTHLIKTRGQQVTLRCSSQSGHNTVSWYQQALGQGPQFIFQYYREEENGRGNFPPRFSGLQFPNYSSELNVNALELDDSALYLCASRPDGGYEQYFGPGTRLTVT.

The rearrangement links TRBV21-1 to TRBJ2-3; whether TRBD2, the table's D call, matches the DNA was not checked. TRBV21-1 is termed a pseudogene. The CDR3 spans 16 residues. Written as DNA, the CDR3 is TGTGCCAGCAGCAAACGGGGCGGGAGGGTGTCAGATACGCAGTATTTT. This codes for CASSKRGGRVSDTQYF.

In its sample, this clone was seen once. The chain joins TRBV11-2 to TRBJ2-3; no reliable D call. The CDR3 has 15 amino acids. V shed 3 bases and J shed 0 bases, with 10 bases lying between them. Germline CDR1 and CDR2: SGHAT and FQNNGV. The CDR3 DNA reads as TGTGCCAGCAGCTTGGACCTGAGAAGCACAGATACGCAGTATTTT. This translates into CASSLDLRSTDTQYF.

CDR3 DNA: TGTGCCAGCAGTCCAGGTAGCGGGAGCTCCTACAATGAGCAGTTCTTC. This sequence encodes CASSPGSGSSYNEQFF. The genes are TRBV2 and TRBJ2-1, with TRBD2 matching 9 bases. The V gene end was trimmed by 5 bases and the J gene end by 0 bases; junction bases not matched to a gene: 5. This CDR3 has 16 residues. The germline V gene encodes CDR1 SNHLY and CDR2 FYNNEI. Together with reference TRBV2 and TRBJ2-1, the CDR3 gives the full variable domain: EPEVTQTPSHQVTQMGQEVILRCVPISNHLYFYWYRQILGQKVEFLVSFYNNEISEKSEIFDDQFSVERPDGSNFTLKIRSTKLEDSAMYFCASSPGSGSSYNEQFFGPGTRLTVL.

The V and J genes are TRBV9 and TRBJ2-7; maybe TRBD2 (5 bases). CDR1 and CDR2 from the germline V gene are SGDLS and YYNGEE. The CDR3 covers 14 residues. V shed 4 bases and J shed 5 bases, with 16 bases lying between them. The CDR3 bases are TGTGCCAGCAGCCTTTCTAGCCAGACACACGAGCAGTACTTC. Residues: CASSLSSQTHEQYF.

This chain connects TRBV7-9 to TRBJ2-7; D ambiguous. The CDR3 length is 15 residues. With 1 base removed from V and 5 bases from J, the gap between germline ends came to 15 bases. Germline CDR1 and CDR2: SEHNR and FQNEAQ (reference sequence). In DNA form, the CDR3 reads TGTGCCAGCAGCTTAGTAGGGAAAACCCAGGACGAGCAGTACTTC. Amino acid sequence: CASSLVGKTQDEQYF.

The CDR3 DNA sequence: TGTGCCAGCAGTGAAGCCCCCTGGACAGGTCGGGTTTACGAGCAGTACTTC. Protein sequence: CASSEAPWTGRVYEQYF. This chain uses TRBV2 with TRBJ2-7; the match to TRBD1 covers 7 bases. The CDR3 runs to 17 residues. With 0 bases clipped from V and 4 bases from J, the junction kept 12 bases outside the gene matches. CDR1 is SNHLY, CDR2 FYNNEI, per germline.

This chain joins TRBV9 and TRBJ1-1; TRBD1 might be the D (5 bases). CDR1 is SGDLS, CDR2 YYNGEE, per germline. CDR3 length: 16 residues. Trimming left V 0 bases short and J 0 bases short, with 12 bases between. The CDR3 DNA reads TGTGCCAGCAGCGTAGTTTCAGGGAGGGTGAACACTGAAGCTTTCTTT. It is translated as CASSVVSGRVNTEAFF.

CDR3 protein: CASSEYRGKDGELFF. The CDR3 nucleotides read TGTGCCAGCAGCGAATACAGGGGGAAGGACGGGGAGCTGTTTTTT. The gene calls are TRBV5-5 and TRBJ2-2; TRBD1 agrees at 8 bases. CDR1 is SGHKS, CDR2 YYEKEE, per germline (reference sequence). This CDR3 has 15 residues. V shed 4 bases, J shed 7 bases, and the junction held 9 bases outside the gene matches.

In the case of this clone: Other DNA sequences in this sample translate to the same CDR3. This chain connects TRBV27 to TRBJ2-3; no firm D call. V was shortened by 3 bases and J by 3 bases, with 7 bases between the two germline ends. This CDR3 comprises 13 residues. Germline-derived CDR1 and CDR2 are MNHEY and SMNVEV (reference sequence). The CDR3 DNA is TGTGCCAGCAGTTTGGGCCGAACAGATACGCAGTATTTT. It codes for CASSLGRTDTQYF.

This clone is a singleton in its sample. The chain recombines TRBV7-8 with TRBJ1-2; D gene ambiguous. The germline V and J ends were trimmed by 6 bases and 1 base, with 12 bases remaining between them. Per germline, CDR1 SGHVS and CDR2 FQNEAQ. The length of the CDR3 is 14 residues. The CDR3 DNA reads TGTGCCAGCAGTTGGTCAGATAATAACTATGGCTACACCTTC. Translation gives CASSWSDNNYGYTF.

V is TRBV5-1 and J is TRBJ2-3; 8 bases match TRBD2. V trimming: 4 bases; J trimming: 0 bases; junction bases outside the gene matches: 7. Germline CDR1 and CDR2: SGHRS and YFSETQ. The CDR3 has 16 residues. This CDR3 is CASSMRASGSTDTQYF. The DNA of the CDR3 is TGCGCCAGCAGCATGAGGGCTAGCGGGAGCACAGATACGCAGTATTTT.